Detailed here is one T cell receptor (beta chain). The data stem from a study of cytomegalovirus exposure and HLA in healthy donors. About the research overall: From HLA-typed donors, an early data release held 70 million to 100 million unique TCRs.

The CDR3 length is 13 residues. The germline CDR1 and CDR2 sequences are SGHVS and FNYEAQ. V was cut by 5 bases and J by 1 base, with 8 bases left in between. The PCR had 60 Vbeta and 13 Jbeta primers. The method was immunoSEQ multiplex PCR; TCRdb's version includes in-frame clones alone and lacks a portion of them. The sample carries under 150,000 clones, around three quarters recorded once. This TCR was recovered from a woman aged 25 to 39 in good health and CMV-seropositive. Material for sequencing was PBMCs. This chain connects TRBV7-6 to TRBJ1-1; D not resolved. The CDR3 sequence: CASSRGQNTEAFF. As DNA, the CDR3 is TGTGCCAGCAGCCGCGGGCAGAACACTGAAGCTTTCTTT.